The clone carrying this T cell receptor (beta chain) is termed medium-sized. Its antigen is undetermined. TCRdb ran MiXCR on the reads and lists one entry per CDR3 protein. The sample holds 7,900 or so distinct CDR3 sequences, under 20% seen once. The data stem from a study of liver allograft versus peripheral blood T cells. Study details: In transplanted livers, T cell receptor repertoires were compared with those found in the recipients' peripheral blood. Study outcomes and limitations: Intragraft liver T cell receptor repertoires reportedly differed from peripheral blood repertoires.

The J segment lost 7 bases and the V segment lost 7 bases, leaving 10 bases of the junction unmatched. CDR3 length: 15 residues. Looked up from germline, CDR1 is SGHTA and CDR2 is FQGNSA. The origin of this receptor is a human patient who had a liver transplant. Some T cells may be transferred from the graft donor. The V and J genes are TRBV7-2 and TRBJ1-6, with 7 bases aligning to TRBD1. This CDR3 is CASTRRQGVNSPLHF. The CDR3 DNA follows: TGTGCCAGCACCAGACGGCAGGGGGTCAATTCACCCCTCCACTTT.